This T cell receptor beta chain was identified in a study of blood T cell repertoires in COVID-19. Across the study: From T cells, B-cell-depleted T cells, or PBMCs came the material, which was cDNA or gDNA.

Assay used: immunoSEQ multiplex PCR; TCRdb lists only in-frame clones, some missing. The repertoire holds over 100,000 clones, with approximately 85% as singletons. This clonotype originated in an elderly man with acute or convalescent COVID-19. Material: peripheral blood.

The CDR3, as DNA: TGTGCCAGTAGTCACCCCCCTGGGGGGGGGTTGAACACTGAAGCTTTCTTT. Protein sequence: CASSHPPGGGLNTEAFF. The chain joins TRBV19 to TRBJ1-1; D might be TRBD1 (5 bases). V was clipped by 5 bases and J by 0 bases, with 19 bases between them. The CDR3 is made up of 17 amino acids. Germline V gene sequence: CDR1 LNHDA, CDR2 SQIVND (reference sequence).